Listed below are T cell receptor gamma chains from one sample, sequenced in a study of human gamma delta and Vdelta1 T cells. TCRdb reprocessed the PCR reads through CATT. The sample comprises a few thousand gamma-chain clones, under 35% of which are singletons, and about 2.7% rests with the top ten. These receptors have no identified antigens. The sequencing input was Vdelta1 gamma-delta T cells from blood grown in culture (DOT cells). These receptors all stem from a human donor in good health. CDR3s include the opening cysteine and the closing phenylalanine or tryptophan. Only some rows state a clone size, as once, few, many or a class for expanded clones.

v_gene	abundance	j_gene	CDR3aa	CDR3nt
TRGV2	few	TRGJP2	CATWDGPTSGDWIKTF	TGTGCCACCTGGGACGGGCCAACTAGTGGTGATTGGATCAAGACGTTT
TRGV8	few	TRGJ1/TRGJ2	CATWDPTDLLYYKKLF	TGTGCCACCTGGGATCCCACGGATCTTCTTTATTATAAGAAACTCTTT
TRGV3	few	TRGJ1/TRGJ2	CATWEPPYYKKLF	TGTGCCACCTGGGAACCCCCTTATTATAAGAAACTCTTT
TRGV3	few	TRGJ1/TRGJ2	CATWDRNYYKKLF	TGTGCCACCTGGGACAGAAACTATTATAAGAAACTCTTT
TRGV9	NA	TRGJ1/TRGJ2	CALWEIKKLF	TGTGCCTTGTGGGAGATTAAGAAACTCTTT
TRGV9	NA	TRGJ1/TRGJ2	CALWEAQNYYKKLF	TGTGCCTTGTGGGAGGCTCAGAATTATTATAAGAAACTCTTT
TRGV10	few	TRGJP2	CAAWDYTFGSDWIKTF	TGTGCTGCGTGGGATTATACTTTCGGTAGTGATTGGATCAAGACGTTT
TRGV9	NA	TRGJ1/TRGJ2	CALWEVPNYYKKLF	TGTGCCTTGTGGGAGGTGCCGAATTATTATAAGAAACTCTTT
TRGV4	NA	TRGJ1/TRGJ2	CATWDGSDGQKLF	TGTGCCACCTGGGACGGGTCCGATGGGCAGAAACTCTTT
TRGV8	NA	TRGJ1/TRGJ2	CATWDLPNYYKKLF	TGTGCCACCTGGGATTTACCGAATTATTATAAGAAACTCTTT
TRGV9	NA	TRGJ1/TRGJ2	CALWEVSDYKKLF	TGTGCCTTGTGGGAGGTGTCGGATTATAAGAAACTCTTT
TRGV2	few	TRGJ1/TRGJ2	CATWDGRGYKKLF	TGTGCCACCTGGGACGGGCGTGGTTATAAGAAACTCTTT
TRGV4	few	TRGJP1	CATWALIYTTGWFKIF	TGTGCCACCTGGGCCCTCATTTATACCACTGGTTGGTTCAAGATATTT
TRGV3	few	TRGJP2	CATWDRPDSSDWIKTF	TGTGCCACCTGGGACAGGCCCGATAGTAGTGATTGGATCAAGACGTTT
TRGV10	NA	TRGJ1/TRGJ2	CAAWDPFYYKKLF	TGTGCTGCGTGGGACCCTTTTTATTATAAGAAACTCTTT
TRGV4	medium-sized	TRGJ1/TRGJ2	CATWDIYYKKLF	TGTGCCACCTGGGACATCTATTATAAGAAACTCTTT
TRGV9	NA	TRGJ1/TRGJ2	CALWEVSGYKKLF	TGTGCCTTGTGGGAGGTGTCGGGCTATAAGAAACTCTTT
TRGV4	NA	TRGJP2	CATWSHSDWIKTF	TGTGCCACCTGGTCCCATAGTGATTGGATCAAGACGTTT
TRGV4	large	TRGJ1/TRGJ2	CATWDGREYKKLF	TGTGCCACCTGGGACGGGCGTGAATATAAGAAACTCTTT
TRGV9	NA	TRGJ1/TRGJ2	CALWDPDYYKKLF	TGTGCCTTGTGGGACCCTGATTATTATAAGAAACTCTTT
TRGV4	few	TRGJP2	CATWLSSDWIKTF	TGTGCCACCTGGCTTAGTAGTGATTGGATCAAGACGTTT
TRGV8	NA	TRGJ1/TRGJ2	CATWDSPYYKKLF	TGTGCCACCTGGGATAGCCCCTATTATAAGAAACTCTTT
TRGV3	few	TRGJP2	CATWDRPRSSDWIKTF	TGTGCCACCTGGGACAGGCCGAGGAGTAGTGATTGGATCAAGACGTTT
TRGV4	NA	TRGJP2	CATWDAPRTDWIKTF	TGTGCCACCTGGGATGCCCCTCGGACAGATTGGATCAAGACGTTT
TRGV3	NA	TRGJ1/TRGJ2	CATWDRPWGKLF	TGTGCCACCTGGGACAGGCCTTGGGGGAAACTCTTT
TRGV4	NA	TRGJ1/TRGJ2	CATNVGKKLF	TGTGCCACCAACGTGGGTAAGAAACTCTTT
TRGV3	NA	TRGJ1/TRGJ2	CATWDRQNYYKKLF	TGTGCCACCTGGGACAGGCAAAATTATTATAAGAAACTCTTT
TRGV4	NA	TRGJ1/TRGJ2	CATWDGFYYKKLF	TGTGCCACCTGGGATGGATTCTATTATAAGAAACTCTTT
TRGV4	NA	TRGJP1	CATPGPLYTTGWFKIF	TGTGCCACCCCGGGACCACTGTATACCACTGGTTGGTTCAAGATATTT
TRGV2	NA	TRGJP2	CATWEAYRPGDWIKTF	TGTGCCACCTGGGAGGCGTATAGGCCTGGTGATTGGATCAAGACGTTT
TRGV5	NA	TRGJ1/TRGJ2	CATWDSDIYYKKLF	TGTGCCACCTGGGACAGCGATATTTATTATAAGAAACTCTTT
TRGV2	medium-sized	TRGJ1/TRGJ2	CATWDGDYYKKLF	TGTGCCACCTGGGACGGGGATTATTATAAGAAACTCTTT
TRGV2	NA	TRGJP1	CATWDVANTTGWFKIF	TGTGCCACCTGGGACGTAGCGAATACCACTGGTTGGTTCAAGATATTT
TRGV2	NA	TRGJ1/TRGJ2	CTTWDGLRGYKKLF	TGTACCACCTGGGACGGGCTGCGTGGGTATAAGAAACTCTTT
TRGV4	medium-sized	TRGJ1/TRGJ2	CATWDRNYYKKLF	TGTGCCACCTGGGATAGGAATTATTATAAGAAACTCTTT
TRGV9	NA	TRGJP	CALWENEQELGKKIKVF	TGTGCCTTGTGGGAAAACGAGCAAGAGTTGGGCAAAAAAATCAAGGTATTT
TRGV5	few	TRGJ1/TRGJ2	CATWDRRGYKKLF	TGTGCCACCTGGGACAGGCGAGGCTATAAGAAACTCTTT
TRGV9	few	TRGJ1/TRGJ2	CALWEGNYYKKLF	TGTGCCTTGTGGGAGGGAAATTATTATAAGAAACTCTTT
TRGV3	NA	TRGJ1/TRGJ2	CATWDIPNYYKKLF	TGTGCCACCTGGGACATCCCGAATTATTATAAGAAACTCTTT
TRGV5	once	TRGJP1	CATWDRPSTGWFKIF	TGTGCCACCTGGGACAGGCCTTCCACTGGTTGGTTCAAGATATTT
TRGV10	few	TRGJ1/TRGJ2	CAAFNYKKLF	TGTGCTGCGTTTAATTATAAGAAACTCTTT
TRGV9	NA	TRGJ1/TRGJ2	CALWEQYYYKKLF	TGTGCCTTGTGGGAGCAATATTATTATAAGAAACTCTTT
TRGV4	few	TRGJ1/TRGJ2	CATGDLLNYYKKLF	TGTGCCACCGGGGATCTCCTTAATTATTATAAGAAACTCTTT
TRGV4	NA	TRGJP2	CATWDGLLSSDWIKTF	TGTGCCACCTGGGATGGGCTACTGAGTAGTGATTGGATCAAGACGTTT
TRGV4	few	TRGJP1	CATWARGYTTGWFKIF	TGTGCCACCTGGGCTAGGGGCTATACCACTGGTTGGTTCAAGATATTT
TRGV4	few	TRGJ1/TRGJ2	CATWDGLRGKKKLF	TGTGCCACCTGGGACGGGCTCCGCGGTAAAAAGAAACTCTTT
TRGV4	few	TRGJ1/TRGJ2	CATFDRWGYKKLF	TGTGCCACCTTCGATAGATGGGGTTATAAGAAACTCTTT
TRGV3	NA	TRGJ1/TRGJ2	CATWDRPGKKLF	TGTGCCACCTGGGACAGGCCGGGGAAGAAACTCTTT
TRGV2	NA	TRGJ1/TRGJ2	CATWDGPYKKLF	TGTGCCACCTGGGACGGTCCCTATAAGAAACTCTTT
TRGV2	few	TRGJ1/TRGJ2	CATWDGLYGGYKKLF	TGTGCCACCTGGGACGGCCTCTACGGAGGTTATAAGAAACTCTTT
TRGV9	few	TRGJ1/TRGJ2	CALWEVVGYKKLF	TGTGCCTTGTGGGAGGTGGTCGGTTATAAGAAACTCTTT
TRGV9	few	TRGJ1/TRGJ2	CALWVGYKKLF	TGTGCCTTGTGGGTTGGCTATAAGAAACTCTTT
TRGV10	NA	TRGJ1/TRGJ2	CAAWDYHYKKLF	TGTGCTGCGTGGGATTACCATTATAAGAAGCTCTTT
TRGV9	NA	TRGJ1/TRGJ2	CALWEVPNGPEVNPPYYKKLF	TGTGCCTTGTGGGAGGTGCCTAATGGACCAGAGGTCAATCCGCCTTATTATAAGAAACTCTTT
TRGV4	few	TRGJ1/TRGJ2	CATWDGLYKKLF	TGTGCCACCTGGGATGGGCTGTATAAGAAACTCTTT
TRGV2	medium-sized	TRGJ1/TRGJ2	CATWEPYYKKLF	TGTGCCACCTGGGAGCCCTATTATAAGAAACTCTTT
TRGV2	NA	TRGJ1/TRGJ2	CATWDGRGYKKLF	TGTGCCACCTGGGACGGGCGAGGTTATAAGAAACTCTTT
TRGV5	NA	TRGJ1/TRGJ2	CATWDRLWDYKKLF	TGTGCCACCTGGGACAGGCTTTGGGATTATAAGAAACTCTTT
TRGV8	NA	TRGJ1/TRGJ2	CATWDRGGYYKKLF	TGTGCCACCTGGGACCGCGGCGGGTATTATAAGAAACTCTTT